This T cell receptor (beta chain) was captured by sequencing in a study of blood T cell repertoires in COVID-19. This clone was seen more than once but under ten times. How the authors handled the data: The authors estimated nucleated cell counts from reference gene primer amplification. Measured with immunoSEQ multiplex PCR; TCRdb has only the in-frame clones, and not every one. The V and J calls and clone size were taken over from that table, and D and trimming were inferred from the DNA. The table lists roughly 15,000 clones, over 70% of them singletons. Germline trimming cut 3 bases from V and 7 bases from J; bases unmatched to any gene: 4. Germline V gene lookup returns CDR1 SGHTS and CDR2 YDEGEE. This CDR3 has 14 amino acids.

Input material: peripheral blood. This receptor was obtained from a human donor in a cohort sampled during active COVID-19. The chain employs TRBV5-8 and TRBJ2-1; the match to TRBD2 covers 10 bases. CDR3 nucleotide sequence: TGTGCCAGCAGCTGGACTAGCGGACTTAATGAGCAGTTCTTC. Translated: CASSWTSGLNEQFF.